One and the same sample provided the 25 T cell receptor beta chains below, sequenced in a study of T cell clonality in common variable immunodeficiency. Study-level findings and limits: In common variable immunodeficiency, TCR beta chains reportedly carried fewer deletions and N-nucleotide insertions.

Their target antigens are unknown. Repertoires were generated with immunoSEQ multiplex PCR, while TCRdb's copy carries only in-frame clones and drops some. The sample has over 25,000 clones, none seen only once; the top ten hold around 30%. Sequenced: peripheral blood mononuclear cells. These TCRs come from a human donor with common variable immunodeficiency.

There are many counts of this clone. The CDR3 DNA, read in part, is TGTGCCAGTAGTAAGGGGTCGGAGACC. This sequence encodes CASSKGSET. The CDR3 reads in full as CASSKGSETQYF. The J gene is TRBJ2-5, the V gene TRBV19; possible D gene TRBD1, 5 bases. The read falls 3 residues short of the CDR3 end, and the missing part is taken from the germline J gene. Germline CDR1 and CDR2: LNHDA and SQIVND (reference sequence). This CDR3 spans 12 amino acids. Trimming stripped 4 bases from V and 5 bases from J, with 8 bases between.

Regarding this clone: Sequencing ends 3 residues short of the CDR3 end; the germline J gene provides the rest. The chain carries TRBV7-6 and TRBJ2-3, with 7 positions matching TRBD2. The J segment lost 2 bases and the V segment lost 1 base, leaving 3 bases of the junction unmatched. The CDR3 sequence is 15 residues long. Looked up from germline, CDR1 is SGHVS and CDR2 is FNYEAQ. The sequenced part of the CDR3 DNA is TGTGCCAGCAGCTTAGAAGCGGGGTACACAGATACG. Protein: CASSLEAGYTDT. The CDR3 in its entirety is CASSLEAGYTDTQYF. Drawing the rest from reference TRBV7-6 and TRBJ2-3, the complete variable domain is GAGVSQSPRYKVTKRGQDVALRCDPISGHVSLYWYRQALGQGPEFLTYFNYEAQQDKSGLPNDRFSAERPEGSISTLTIQRTEQRDSAMYRCASSLEAGYTDTQYFGPGTRLTVL.

This clone was seen more than once but under ten times. The read ends 3 residues shy of where the CDR3 ends; the end is completed using the germline J gene. This chain connects TRBV7-2 to TRBJ1-2, with 7 bases that match TRBD1. Germline CDR1 SGHTA, CDR2 FQGNSA. After removal of 5 bases from V and 2 bases from J, the junction contained 5 bases not matched to a gene. The CDR3 has 14 amino acids. The CDR3 reads CASSKTGFNYGYTF. The sequenced CDR3 bases are TGTGCCAGCAGCAAGACAGGGTTCAACTATGGC.

At least ten counts were recorded for this clone. The read falls 3 residues short of the CDR3 end, and the missing part is taken from the germline J gene. The chain has TRBV3-1 (or the pseudogene TRBV3-2) and TRBJ1-5, with a possible D match to TRBD1 (5 bases). V lost 4 bases, J lost 4 bases, and 11 bases lay in between. Looked up from germline, CDR1 is LGHDT and CDR2 is YNNKEL (reference sequence). This CDR3 region has 14 residues. CDR3 bases read: TGTGCCAGCAGCCTTCAGGGTCCAAATCAGCCC. The encoded protein is CASSLQGPNQP. The full CDR3 protein is CASSLQGPNQPQHF.

This clone was seen more than once but under ten times. The sequenced fragment ends 3 residues before the CDR3 boundary, so the rest is inferred from the germline J gene. The chain couples TRBV6-2 or TRBV6-3 to TRBJ1-1, with 8 bases that match TRBD1. The germline V gene has CDR1 MNHEY and CDR2 SVGEGT. The CDR3 is made up of 13 amino acids. J gave up 4 bases and V 8 bases, and 6 bases lay outside the gene matches. The CDR3 sequence is CASRQGAITEAFF. Incomplete CDR3 DNA: TGTGCCAGCCGTCAGGGGGCGATCACTGAA.

This clone was observed a few times. The read falls 3 residues short of the CDR3 end, and the missing part is taken from the germline J gene. The J gene is TRBJ1-1, the V gene TRBV5-1; a possible D gene is TRBD1 (6 bases). CDR1 and CDR2 (germline): SGHRS, YFSETQ. Trimming shortened V by 4 bases and J by 4 bases, and 14 bases separated the two germline ends. This CDR3 contains 14 residues. CDR3 DNA (partial): TGCGCCAGCAGCACAACAGGGTTCGGCACTGAA. This sequence encodes CASSTTGFGTE. From start to end, the CDR3 is CASSTTGFGTEAFF.

By share, this clone ranks as medium-sized. The read terminates 3 residues before the CDR3 end, so the remaining end is supplied by the germline J gene. This chain joins TRBV18 and TRBJ2-2; 7 nucleotides match TRBD1. CDR1 is KGHSH and CDR2 is LQKENI in the germline V gene. Unmatched junction bases numbered 5, after V lost 3 bases and J lost 1 base. The CDR3 loop spans 16 amino acids. Partial CDR3 DNA: TGTGCCAGCTCACCGCCGACAGGGAAGAACACCGGGGAG. The encoded protein is CASSPPTGKNTGE. Given in full, the CDR3 is CASSPPTGKNTGELFF.

Many counts were recorded for this clone. The CDR3 extends 3 residues past the end of the read, so its final part is completed from the germline J gene. The chain joins TRBV5-6 to TRBJ2-1, with 10 bases lining up with TRBD2. CDR3 size: 15 residues. Germline CDR1 is SGHDT and CDR2 is YYEEEE. V lost 2 bases to trimming and J lost 5 bases; unmatched junction nucleotides: 4. The sequenced CDR3 bases are TGTGCCAGCAGCTTAATTAGCGGGGGGCACAATGAG. It yields the protein CASSLISGGHNE. In full, the CDR3 is CASSLISGGHNEQFF. The variable domain in full, completed from reference TRBV5-6 and TRBJ2-1, reads DAGVTQSPTHLIKTRGQQVTLRCSPKSGHDTVSWYQQALGQGPQFIFQYYEEEERQRGNFPDRFSGHQFPNYSSELNVNALLLGDSALYLCASSLISGGHNEQFFGPGTRLTVL.

This clone was counted at least ten times. The DNA ends 3 residues before the CDR3 does, and the rest of the CDR3 is filled in from the germline J gene. The V and J genes are TRBV19 and TRBJ2-6; no reliable D call. In germline, CDR1 is LNHDA, CDR2 SQIVND (reference sequence). This CDR3 region has 16 residues. Deletions cut 5 bases from V and 0 bases from J, with 11 bases between. The CDR3 DNA, read in part, is TGTGCCAGTAGTGAGCTACCTAGCTCTGGGGCCAACGTC. Translated, it gives CASSELPSSGANV. The whole CDR3 protein reads CASSELPSSGANVLTF.

In the case of this clone: The read terminates 3 residues ahead of where the CDR3 ends, so the germline J gene completes it. The genes are TRBV23-1 and TRBJ2-7; 8 positions match TRBD1. TRBV23-1 is assigned to the ORF class and has an uncertain function. This CDR3 comprises 15 residues. Trimming cost V 0 bases and J 2 bases; bases outside gene matches: 3. The sequenced CDR3 bases are TGCGCCAGCAGTCAATCGGGACAGGAGACCTACGAG. Protein product: CASSQSGQETYE. The full CDR3 sequence reads CASSQSGQETYEQYF.

This clone has a count of ten or more. The CDR3 is cut off 3 residues early in the read; its end comes from the germline J gene. Other DNA sequences in this sample translate to the same CDR3. The gene calls are TRBV2 and TRBJ2-2; perhaps TRBD1 as D (6 bases). This CDR3 region has 14 residues. Trimming stripped 5 bases from V and 2 bases from J, with 9 bases between. Germline-derived CDR1 and CDR2 are SNHLY and FYNNEI. The CDR3 bases that were read are TGTGCCAGCAGTTACAGGGTTAACACCGGGGAG. Translating it yields CASSYRVNTGE. From start to end, the CDR3 is CASSYRVNTGELFF.

Concerning this clone itself: The CDR3 goes on 3 residues after the read ends, and that part is filled in from the germline J gene. This chain connects TRBV11-2 to TRBJ1-5; 7 bases align to TRBD1. The CDR3 contains 15 residues. Germline values: CDR1 SGHAT, CDR2 FQNNGV. With 5 bases clipped from V and 4 bases from J, the junction kept 8 bases outside the gene matches. CDR3: CASSAGGQNNQPQHF. The part of the CDR3 DNA that was read is TGTGCCAGCAGCGCAGGGGGACAGAATAATCAGCCC.

This clone is labeled medium-sized (0.01 to 0.1%). The read comes to an end 3 residues before the CDR3 does, leaving the germline J gene to fill in the end. The chain joins TRBV29-1 to TRBJ2-3, with 13 bases that match TRBD2. After removal of 1 base from V and 2 bases from J, the junction contained 9 bases not matched to a gene. The V gene's germline CDR1 is SQVTM and CDR2 ANQGSEA. The CDR3 contains 18 residues. The CDR3 region is CSVEGEWTSGGSTDTQYF. CDR3 DNA, as far as it was read: TGCAGCGTTGAAGGTGAATGGACTAGCGGGGGTTCCACAGATACG.

Turning to this clone: The CDR3 end lies 3 residues beyond the end of the read and is filled in from the germline J gene. V usage is TRBV7-3 and J usage is TRBJ2-7, with TRBD1 matching over 8 bases. Looked up from germline, CDR1 is SGHTA and CDR2 is FQGTGA. V lost 1 base, J lost 4 bases, and 9 bases stayed unmatched. The CDR3 totals 16 residues. CDR3 bases read: TGTGCCAGCAGCTTAAACTTACAGGACAGGGATTACGAG. Amino acid sequence: CASSLNLQDRDYE. The entire CDR3 protein reads CASSLNLQDRDYEQYF. Variable domain in full (rest from reference TRBV7-3 and TRBJ2-7): GAGVSQTPSNKVTEKGKYVELRCDPISGHTALYWYRQSLGQGPEFLIYFQGTGAADDSGLPNDRFFAVRPEGSVSTLKIQRTERGDSAVYLCASSLNLQDRDYEQYFGPGTRLTVT.

This clone occurred a few times. Read sequence stops 3 residues before the CDR3 end, and the germline J gene provides the missing end. The chain recombines TRBV6-2 or TRBV6-3 with TRBJ2-7; tentative D call: TRBD1 (6 bases). V lost 1 base and J lost 4, with 11 bases in between. Germline V lookup: CDR1 MNHEY, CDR2 SVGEGT. The CDR3 spans 14 residues. The CDR3 DNA, read in part, is TGTGCCAGCAGTTACTTGGGGGCGTCGTACGAG. It yields the protein CASSYLGASYE. The entire CDR3 protein is CASSYLGASYEQYF.

This clone has a handful of counts. The observed sequence ends 3 residues before the CDR3 terminus, with the missing tail filled in from the germline J gene. The chain couples TRBV6-2 or TRBV6-3 to TRBJ1-6; TRBD1 matches at 12 bases. Germline CDR1 reads MNHEY; CDR2 reads SVGEGT. The V and J ends lost 8 bases and 9 bases, in that order; junction bases with no gene match: 5. CDR3 length: 14 residues. The CDR3 region is CASGTGGVGSPLHF. CDR3 DNA (partial): TGTGCCAGCGGGACAGGGGGCGTCGGTTCACCC.

This clone was observed many times. Read sequence stops 3 residues before the CDR3 end, and the germline J gene provides the missing end. The rearrangement joins TRBV18 to TRBJ2-1; 8 bases match TRBD2. Germline V lookup: CDR1 KGHSH, CDR2 LQKENI. This CDR3 spans 14 amino acids. Germline trimming cut 6 bases from V and 7 bases from J; bases unmatched to any gene: 8. The CDR3 DNA, read in part, is TGTGCCAGCTCCTCTGCGGGGGGTGCAAATGAG. This encodes CASSSAGGANE. The whole CDR3 sequence is CASSSAGGANEQFF.

With respect to this clone: With the read ending 3 residues before the CDR3 end, the germline J gene is used to fill in that end. The genes are TRBV19 and TRBJ1-3; a possible D gene is TRBD1 (5 bases). From germline, CDR1 is LNHDA and CDR2 SQIVND (reference sequence). The CDR3 has 15 residues. The germline V and J ends were trimmed by 3 bases and 0 bases, with 9 bases remaining between them. The CDR3 spells CASSMSRASGNTIYF. The sequenced part of the CDR3 DNA is TGTGCCAGTAGTATGAGCAGGGCCTCTGGAAACACC. The full variable domain, with the rest looked up from reference TRBV19 and TRBJ1-3, is DGGITQSPKYLFRKEGQNVTLSCEQNLNHDAMYWYRQDPGQGLRLIYYSQIVNDFQKGDIAEGYSVSREKKESFPLTVTSAQKNPTAFYLCASSMSRASGNTIYFGEGSWLTVV.

This clone was observed a few times. The read terminates 3 residues before the CDR3 end, so the remaining end is supplied by the germline J gene. The chain is built from TRBV5-6 and TRBJ2-1; TRBD1 matches 8 bases. The CDR3 covers 15 residues. Losses at the gene ends were 6 bases for V and 9 bases for J; bases not matched to a gene: 14. Germline V lookup: CDR1 SGHDT, CDR2 YYEEEE. The CDR3 protein is CASTDQDRVFSEQFF. The CDR3 DNA, read in part, is TGTGCCAGCACGGACCAGGACAGGGTCTTTAGTGAG.

This clone appeared many times. The CDR3 end falls 3 residues outside the read, so it is completed with the germline J gene. The chain links TRBV6-1 to TRBJ1-1; TRBD1 aligns across 7 bases. CDR3 size: 16 residues. Germline V gene sequence: CDR1 MNHNS, CDR2 SASEGT. J gave up 2 bases and V 4 bases, and 10 bases lay outside the gene matches. The CDR3 loop is CASSGVGQASNTEAFF. The CDR3 bases that were read are TGTGCCAGCAGTGGTGTTGGACAGGCCAGTAACACTGAA.

This clone was counted at least ten times. The read terminates 3 residues ahead of where the CDR3 ends, so the germline J gene completes it. The genes are TRBV5-1 and TRBJ1-1, with TRBD1 as a possible D gene (5 bases). Germline V CDR1 and CDR2: SGHRS, YFSETQ. The V gene lost 4 bases and the J gene lost 5 bases, with 27 bases spanning the gap. This CDR3 is built from 18 residues. The CDR3 is CASSRWGGLDSTNTEAFF. The covered CDR3 bases are TGCGCCAGCAGCCGCTGGGGGGGACTGGATTCTACGAATACTGAA.

Notes on this clone: Coverage ceases 3 residues before the CDR3 finishes, and the germline J gene fills in the end. This chain connects TRBV19 to TRBJ1-1, with D possibly TRBD1 on 5 matching bases. This CDR3 has 14 amino acids. Germline V CDR1 and CDR2: LNHDA, SQIVND (reference sequence). Trimming removed 6 bases from V and 7 bases from J, with 18 bases in between. The sequenced part of the CDR3 DNA is TGTGCCAGTAGCCCCAATTCCAGGACACGTGAA. Translating it yields CASSPNSRTRE. The full CDR3 is CASSPNSRTREAFF. The full variable domain, its missing parts supplied by reference TRBV19 and TRBJ1-1, is DGGITQSPKYLFRKEGQNVTLSCEQNLNHDAMYWYRQDPGQGLRLIYYSQIVNDFQKGDIAEGYSVSREKKESFPLTVTSAQKNPTAFYLCASSPNSRTREAFFGQGTRLTVV.

The CDR3 reads CATSGGEKETQYF. The DNA read from the CDR3 is TGTGCCACTAGCGGGGGGGAGAAAGAGACC. The chain uses TRBV6-2 or TRBV6-3 and TRBJ2-5; 12 nucleotides agree with TRBD2. The read ends 3 residues shy of where the CDR3 ends; the end is completed using the germline J gene. CDR1 and CDR2 from the germline V gene are MNHEY and SVGEGT. V trimming: 10 bases; J trimming: 3 bases; junction bases outside the gene matches: 3. The CDR3 loop spans 13 amino acids.

This clone was observed a handful of times. The DNA ends 3 residues before the CDR3 does, and the rest of the CDR3 is filled in from the germline J gene. This chain uses TRBV5-1 with TRBJ2-5, with a tentative D call TRBD2 (7 bases). V lost 4 bases, J lost 7 bases, and 14 bases lay in between. The CDR3 extends over 13 amino acids. Germline CDR1 SGHRS, CDR2 YFSETQ. Here the CDR3 reads CASSGGGARTQYF. The sequenced CDR3 bases are TGCGCCAGCAGCGGGGGGGGCGCAAGGACC.

This clone was picked up a small number of times. The read ends 3 residues shy of where the CDR3 ends; the end is completed using the germline J gene. This chain connects TRBV2 to TRBJ1-5; TRBD1 agrees at 12 bases. This CDR3 is built from 15 residues. V was pared by 7 bases and J by 2 bases, with 3 bases of the junction left unmatched. In germline, CDR1 is SNHLY, CDR2 FYNNEI. The sequenced part of the CDR3 DNA is TGTGCCAGCAAGGGGACAGGGGGCGGCAATCAGCCC. Translated: CASKGTGGGNQP. The full CDR3 is CASKGTGGGNQPQHF.